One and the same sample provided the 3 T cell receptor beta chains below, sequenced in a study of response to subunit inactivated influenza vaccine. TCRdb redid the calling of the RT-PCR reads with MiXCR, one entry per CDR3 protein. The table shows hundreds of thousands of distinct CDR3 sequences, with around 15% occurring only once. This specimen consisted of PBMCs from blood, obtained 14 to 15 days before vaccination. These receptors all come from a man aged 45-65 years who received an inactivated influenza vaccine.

As DNA, the CDR3 is TGCAGTGCCAGTAGGCTGGGGCCCACAGATACGCAGTATTTT. As protein: CSASRLGPTDTQYF. The chain recombines TRBV20-1 with TRBJ2-3; D is perhaps TRBD1 (5 bases). Trimming left V 6 bases short and J 2 bases short, with 15 bases between. Germline V CDR1 and CDR2: DFQATT, SNEGSKA (reference sequence). The CDR3 consists of 14 residues.

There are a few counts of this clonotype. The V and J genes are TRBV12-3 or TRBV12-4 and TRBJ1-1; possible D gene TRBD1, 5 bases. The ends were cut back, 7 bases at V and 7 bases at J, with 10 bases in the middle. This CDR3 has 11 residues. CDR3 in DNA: TGTGCCAGCACTCGGGACGTTGAAGCTTTCTTT. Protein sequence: CASTRDVEAFF.

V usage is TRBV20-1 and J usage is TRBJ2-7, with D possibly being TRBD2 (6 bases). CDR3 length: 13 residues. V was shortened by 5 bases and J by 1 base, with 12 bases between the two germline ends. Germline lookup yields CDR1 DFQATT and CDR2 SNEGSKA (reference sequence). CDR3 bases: TGCAGTGCTGCGACCGGGACTTCCTACGAGCAGTACTTC. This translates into CSAATGTSYEQYF.